Included here is one T cell receptor (beta chain) sequence, with context. The sample is drawn from a study of shared clonotypes between healthy human individuals. Profiled with immunoSEQ multiplex PCR; TCRdb holds only in-frame clones, not every one. The sample consists of hundreds of thousands of clones, roughly 70% of them appearing once. Germline V lookup: CDR1 SGHRS, CDR2 YFSETQ. V was pared by 4 bases and J by 3 bases, with 17 bases between. The CDR3 is made up of 16 amino acids. The genes are TRBV5-1 and TRBJ2-1; D possibly uses TRBD1 or TRBD2 (5 bases each). The receptor's source is a woman aged 25-40 years in good health. The sequenced sample consisted of memory CD4+ T cells sorted from blood. The sample's subset: CD45RA-negative fraction. The CDR3, as DNA: TGCGCCAGCAGCGCGCCACTAGGGGATGGCTACAATGAGCAGTTCTTC. It codes for CASSAPLGDGYNEQFF.